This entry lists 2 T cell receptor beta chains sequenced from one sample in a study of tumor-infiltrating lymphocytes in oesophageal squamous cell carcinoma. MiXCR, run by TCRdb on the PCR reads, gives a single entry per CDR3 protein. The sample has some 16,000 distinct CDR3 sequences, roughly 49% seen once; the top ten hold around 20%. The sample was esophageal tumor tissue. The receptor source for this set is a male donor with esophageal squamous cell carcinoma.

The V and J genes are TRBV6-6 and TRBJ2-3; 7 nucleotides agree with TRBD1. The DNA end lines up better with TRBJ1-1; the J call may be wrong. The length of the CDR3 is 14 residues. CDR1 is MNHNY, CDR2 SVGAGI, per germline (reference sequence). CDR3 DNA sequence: TGTGCCAGCAGTTACTGGCAGGGGGAGACTGAAGCTTTCTTT. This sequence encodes CASSYWQGETEAFF.

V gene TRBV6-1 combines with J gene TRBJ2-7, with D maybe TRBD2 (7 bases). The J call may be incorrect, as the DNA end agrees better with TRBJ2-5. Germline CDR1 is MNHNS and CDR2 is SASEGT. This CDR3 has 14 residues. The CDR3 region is CASARGGEVETQYF. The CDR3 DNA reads TGTGCCAGCGCTAGGGGGGGGGAGGTAGAGACCCAGTACTTC.